Presented here are 13 T cell receptor beta chains from one specimen sequenced in a study of blood T cell repertoires in COVID-19. The data were produced by immunoSEQ multiplex PCR, yet TCRdb's version contains in-frame clones alone and is incomplete. The sample records about 80,000 clones, 70% to 90% being singletons. The sample comprised peripheral blood. The receptors come from a woman of 80 years or more with acute or convalescent COVID-19.

CDR3 in amino acids: CASSLQGFNTEAFF. DNA for the CDR3: TGTGCCAGCAGCTTACAGGGATTTAACACTGAAGCTTTCTTT. J is TRBJ1-1 and V is TRBV7-2; D may be TRBD1 (5 bases). The CDR3 consists of 14 residues. Trimming removed 2 bases at V and 2 bases at J, with 9 bases between. Germline CDR1 SGHTA, CDR2 FQGNSA. Complete variable domain (other parts from reference TRBV7-2 and TRBJ1-1): GAGVSQSPSNKVTEKGKDVELRCDPISGHTALYWYRQSLGQGLEFLIYFQGNSAPDKSGLPSDRFSAERTGGSVSTLTIQRTQQEDSAVYLCASSLQGFNTEAFFGQGTRLTVV.

The chain has TRBV27 and TRBJ2-5, with D maybe TRBD2 (6 bases). Germline V lookup: CDR1 MNHEY, CDR2 SMNVEV (reference sequence). Trimming cost V 1 base and J 2 bases, with 11 bases left between them. This CDR3 is 15 amino acids long. For the CDR3, the DNA is TGTGCCAGCAGTTTATTGTCGCGGGGTCAAGAGACCCAGTACTTC. Translated, it gives CASSLLSRGQETQYF.

Only one count was recorded for this clone. V and J are TRBV11-3 and TRBJ1-1; 10 positions agree with TRBD1. The CDR3 has 13 amino acids. V lost 5 bases and J lost 6; bases outside the gene matches: 3. From germline, CDR1 is SGHNT and CDR2 YENEEA. In DNA, the CDR3 is TGTGCCAGCAGCCCCGGGACAGGGGCTGAAGCTTTCTTT. It specifies CASSPGTGAEAFF.

This chain links TRBV30 with TRBJ2-1; TRBD1 aligns across 10 bases. This CDR3 has 14 amino acids. Germline trimming cut 8 bases from V and 6 bases from J; bases unmatched to any gene: 10. Germline V CDR1 and CDR2: GTSNPN, SVGIG (reference sequence). CDR3 nucleotides: TGTGCCGGCCAGCGGGGACAGGGGTCCAATGAGCAGTTCTTC. Translated: CAGQRGQGSNEQFF.

The chain is built from TRBV5-4 and TRBJ1-4; 8 nucleotides line up with TRBD1. CDR3 size: 16 residues. The trim removed 4 bases at V and 8 bases at J, leaving 13 bases unmatched. Per germline, CDR1 SGHNT and CDR2 YYREEE (reference sequence). CDR3 nucleotide sequence: TGTGCCAGCAGCACGAGAACCGACAGGGGCGGGGAAAAACTGTTTTTT. Translating it yields CASSTRTDRGGEKLFF.

This clone was seen just once. V gene TRBV18 combines with J gene TRBJ1-5, with 7 bases fitting TRBD1. Per germline, CDR1 KGHSH and CDR2 LQKENI. The CDR3 extends over 16 amino acids. V gave up 4 bases and J gave up 0 bases; unmatched junction bases: 6. Here the CDR3 DNA reads TGTGCCAGCTCACTCGGGACAGTGGGTAGCAATCAGCCCCAGCATTTT. This translates into CASSLGTVGSNQPQHF.

The J gene is TRBJ2-1, the V gene TRBV28, with D perhaps matching TRBD2 (5 bases). The V gene's germline CDR1 is MDHEN and CDR2 SYDVKM. V was clipped by 7 bases and J by 4 bases, with 11 bases between them. CDR3 size: 13 residues. The CDR3: CASTGLLYNEQFF. CDR3 DNA: TGTGCCAGCACGGGGTTATTATACAATGAGCAGTTCTTC.

This clone was detected a few times. The CDR3 protein is CAWSYRQEYHTEAFF. DNA for the CDR3: TGTGCCTGGAGTTATCGACAGGAATACCACACTGAAGCTTTCTTT. The genes are TRBV30 and TRBJ1-1; D is perhaps TRBD1 (6 bases). V lost 2 bases and J lost 3, with 16 bases in between. Germline V gene data show CDR1 as GTSNPN and CDR2 as SVGIG (reference sequence). This CDR3 has 15 amino acids.

V is TRBV30 and J is TRBJ2-1, with a weak D call TRBD1 (6 bases). Germline V gene lookup returns CDR1 GTSNPN and CDR2 SVGIG (reference sequence). The V gene lost 0 bases and the J gene lost 6 bases, with 12 bases spanning the gap. The CDR3 is 14 amino acids. The DNA of the CDR3 is TGTGCCTGGAGTGTCCTCGGACAGCTCAATGAGCAGTTCTTC. The encoded protein is CAWSVLGQLNEQFF.

This rearrangement joins TRBV9 to TRBJ2-7, with D possibly TRBD1 on 5 matching bases. V was pared by 2 bases and J by 2 bases, with 14 bases between. Germline values: CDR1 SGDLS, CDR2 YYNGEE. This CDR3 has 15 amino acids. The CDR3 sequence: CASSVAGWNAYEQYF. DNA of the CDR3: TGTGCCAGCAGCGTTGCAGGGTGGAATGCCTACGAGCAGTACTTC. Filled out from reference TRBV9 and TRBJ2-7, the complete variable domain reads DSGVTQTPKHLITATGQRVTLRCSPRSGDLSVYWYQQSLDQGLQFLIQYYNGEERAKGNILERFSAQQFPDLHSELNLSSLELGDSALYFCASSVAGWNAYEQYFGPGTRLTVT.

This clone was counted at least ten times. This chain uses TRBV21-1 with TRBJ2-7; TRBD1 was called by the table and not checked on the DNA. TRBV21-1 is labeled a pseudogene. The length of the CDR3 is 13 residues. CDR3 nucleotides: TGTGCCAAACGGGACAGGGTTTTTTGCGAGCAGTACTTC. Protein sequence: CAKRDRVFCEQYF.

This sequence joins TRBV6-5 and TRBJ1-1; 11 nucleotides line up with TRBD1. There are 15 residues in the CDR3. Per germline, CDR1 MNHEY and CDR2 SVGAGI. After removal of 6 bases from V and 4 bases from J, the junction contained 7 bases not matched to a gene. This chain's CDR3 is CASRGTGGMGTEAFF. DNA for the CDR3: TGTGCCAGCAGGGGGACAGGGGGAATGGGCACTGAAGCTTTCTTT.

This chain links TRBV7-3 with TRBJ2-3, with 8 positions matching TRBD2. Germline loops: CDR1 SGHTA, CDR2 FQGTGA. The CDR3 loop spans 15 amino acids. V trimming: 4 bases; J trimming: 0 bases; junction bases outside the gene matches: 3. In nucleotides, the CDR3 is TGTGCCAGCAGCTCCATAGCGGGGAGCACAGATACGCAGTATTTT. This codes for CASSSIAGSTDTQYF.